A selection of T cell receptor beta chains follows, all from one sample in a study of blood T cell repertoires in COVID-19. Libraries were prepared by immunoSEQ multiplex PCR; TCRdb keeps only in-frame clonotypes and omits some of them. The table shows hundreds of thousands of clones, with 85% to 90% occurring only once. The specimen sequenced was PBMCs or T cells enriched from blood (not recorded which). The receptors come from a man aged 25-45 years who had recovered from COVID-19. Both conserved end residues are trimmed from each CDR3.

CDR3: ASSLAGQNYGYT
V: TRBV5-4
J: TRBJ1-2
length: 12

CDR3: ASSQEGQGVYGYT
V: TRBV4-1
J: TRBJ1-2
length: 13

CDR3: ASSPQGSGRAETGELF
V: TRBV27
J: TRBJ2-2
length: 16

CDR3: ASSNTGAGANVLT
V: TRBV4-1
J: TRBJ2-6
length: 13

CDR3: ASGVQGDNQPQH
V: TRBV2
J: TRBJ1-5
length: 12

CDR3: ASGFSSGGGEKLF
V: TRBV12-5
J: TRBJ1-4
length: 13

CDR3: AQLQGEHGYT
V: TRBV30
J: TRBJ1-2
length: 10

CDR3: ASSQPPGLNQPQH
V: TRBV14
J: TRBJ1-5
length: 13

CDR3: ASSFVLSAEAF
V: TRBV12-3/TRBV12-4
J: TRBJ1-1
length: 11

CDR3: ASSRSGRGYTGELF
V: TRBV7-9
J: TRBJ2-2
length: 14

CDR3: ASSLLAGGPVPGETQY
V: TRBV18
J: TRBJ2-5
length: 16

CDR3: ASSVHEDRLLSEKLF
V: TRBV9
J: TRBJ1-4
length: 15

CDR3: ASSQTSGPTDTQY
V: TRBV3-1/TRBV3-2
J: TRBJ2-3
length: 13

CDR3: ASSSAGTGVVGYDGYT
V: TRBV5-5
J: TRBJ1-2
length: 16

CDR3: ASSPVDRARGYT
V: TRBV6-5
J: TRBJ1-2
length: 12

CDR3: ASSFEAGGTQY
V: TRBV28
J: TRBJ2-3
length: 11

CDR3: ASSAQAGGGYEQY
V: TRBV9
J: TRBJ2-7
length: 13

CDR3: ASSLPLAGVNEQF
V: TRBV11-2
J: TRBJ2-1
length: 13

CDR3: ASDGRPYEQY
V: TRBV6-5
J: TRBJ2-7
length: 10

CDR3: ASSPGDWGAKYGYT
V: TRBV7-6
J: TRBJ1-2
length: 14

CDR3: ASSTRGKTANSPLH
V: TRBV28
J: TRBJ1-6
length: 14

CDR3: AWSEGTTNTGELF
V: TRBV30
J: TRBJ2-2
length: 13

CDR3: ASSIDRGWAGGGGEQF
V: TRBV19
J: TRBJ2-1
length: 16

CDR3: ASSSGTQQNQPQH
V: TRBV7-8
J: TRBJ1-5
length: 13

CDR3: ASSQGGTEVEKLF
V: TRBV4-2
J: TRBJ1-4
length: 13

CDR3: SVASGGETQY
V: TRBV29-1
J: TRBJ2-5
length: 10

CDR3: ASRGGHSYEQY
V: TRBV16
J: TRBJ2-7
length: 11

CDR3: ASSFGGNNSPLH
V: TRBV27
J: TRBJ1-6
length: 12

CDR3: ASSLDSRNYEQY
V: TRBV9
J: TRBJ2-7
length: 12

CDR3: ASRYRGNQPQH
V: TRBV19
J: TRBJ1-5
length: 11

CDR3: ASRGHGTGSEQY
V: TRBV28
J: TRBJ2-7
length: 12

CDR3: ASSYSGRVNTEAF
V: TRBV6-5
J: TRBJ1-1
length: 13

CDR3: ASSLFKWGDGKTQY
V: TRBV7-9
J: TRBJ2-5
length: 14

CDR3: ASGPKDRSNQPQH
V: TRBV6-4
J: TRBJ1-5
length: 13

CDR3: ASGYRDRDSYEQY
V: TRBV12-5
J: TRBJ2-7
length: 13

CDR3: ASSLRLTRDYGYT
V: TRBV5-1
J: TRBJ1-2
length: 13

CDR3: ATSKPGTYNEQF
V: TRBV24-1
J: TRBJ2-1
length: 12

CDR3: SVDWRDTGELF
V: TRBV29-1
J: TRBJ2-2
length: 11

CDR3: ASSSGQGWYEQY
V: TRBV6-5
J: TRBJ2-7
length: 12

CDR3: SALGEGIYGYT
V: TRBV29-1
J: TRBJ1-2
length: 11

CDR3: ASSQEDGLAGAKNIQY
V: TRBV3-1/TRBV3-2
J: TRBJ2-4
length: 16

CDR3: ASSEAMAGHYEQY
V: TRBV6-1
J: TRBJ2-7
length: 13

CDR3: ATERDRPGEKLF
V: TRBV15
J: TRBJ1-4
length: 12

CDR3: ASSLTYRSGTPNTEAF
V: TRBV19
J: TRBJ1-1
length: 16

CDR3: ASHMGEANEQY
V: TRBV28
J: TRBJ2-7
length: 11

CDR3: ASSSFGGRDYEQY
V: TRBV5-1
J: TRBJ2-7
length: 13

CDR3: ASSLRPIVSYNEQF
V: TRBV11-2
J: TRBJ2-1
length: 14

CDR3: ASSPDRGAEKLF
V: TRBV4-1
J: TRBJ1-4
length: 12

CDR3: ASSSGGAQPQH
V: TRBV7-9
J: TRBJ1-5
length: 11

CDR3: ASSKRTSGRAGDTQY
V: TRBV28
J: TRBJ2-3
length: 15

CDR3: ASSNIQKEKLF
V: TRBV19
J: TRBJ1-4
length: 11

CDR3: ASSERAGVSYNEQF
V: TRBV2
J: TRBJ2-1
length: 14

CDR3: ASSAQGETTEAF
V: TRBV18
J: TRBJ1-1
length: 12

CDR3: ASSIGQGPHEQY
V: TRBV19
J: TRBJ2-7
length: 12

CDR3: ASSFAAGYGYT
V: TRBV28
J: TRBJ1-2
length: 11

CDR3: ASGLWGLGSYEQY
V: TRBV12-5
J: TRBJ2-7
length: 13

CDR3: ASSPRPSWGRVDETQY
V: TRBV4-1
J: TRBJ2-5
length: 16

CDR3: ASTLGVTGNTIY
V: TRBV28
J: TRBJ1-3
length: 12